The 10 T cell receptor beta chains given below trace back to one sample, sequenced in a study of a mutant IDH1 vaccine in newly diagnosed glioma. Clones were sequenced by immunoSEQ multiplex PCR, and TCRdb holds only the in-frame ones, with some missing. The sample includes around 56,000 clones, 75% to 85% of them seen just once. Time point of the sample: week 5, during vaccination. The study gave 300 ug of mutant IDH1 20-mer peptide per vaccine dose, with topical imiquimod. No antigen has been identified for these receptors. Here the sequenced sample was PBMCs, taken from a glioma patient whose treatment included an IDH1 peptide vaccine. These receptors came from a man younger than 45 with glioma.

This clone came up once. One end of the junction fails to match germline, which may point to a read error. The chain employs TRBV2 and TRBJ2-7, with D possibly matching TRBD1 (6 bases). Germline CDR1 reads SNHLY; CDR2 reads FYNNEI. The CDR3 loop spans 11 amino acids. CDR3 amino acids: CASSEDRQGNF. The CDR3 DNA is TGTGCCAGCAGTGAGGACAGACAAGGGAACTTC.

The chain combines TRBV5-1 with TRBJ2-5; 12 bases align to TRBD2. The germline gives CDR1 SGHRS, CDR2 YFSETQ. The CDR3 has 15 amino acids. J was trimmed by 2 bases and V by 2 bases; bases with no gene match: 1. The CDR3 DNA follows: TGCGCCAGCAGCTTAGGGACTAGCGGGCAAGAGACCCAGTACTTC. Its protein is CASSLGTSGQETQYF.

This CDR3 reads CSVGQSYEQYF. The CDR3 region has the DNA TGCAGCGTTGGACAGTCCTACGAGCAGTACTTC. The gene calls are TRBV29-1 and TRBJ2-7; D possibly corresponds to TRBD1 (5 bases). Per the germline V gene, CDR1 is SQVTM and CDR2 is ANQGSEA. Trimming shortened V by 4 bases and J by 1 base, and 5 bases separated the two germline ends. The CDR3 loop spans 11 amino acids.

V and J are TRBV11-2 and TRBJ1-1, with TRBD1 matching 8 bases. J lost 4 bases, V lost 1 base, and 2 bases had no gene match. Germline V gene sequence: CDR1 SGHAT, CDR2 FQNNGV. The CDR3 totals 14 residues. As DNA, the CDR3 is TGTGCCAGCAGCTTAGTTACAGGGGGCACTGAAGCTTTCTTT. Translation gives CASSLVTGGTEAFF. Combining the CDR3 with reference TRBV11-2 and TRBJ1-1 gives the whole variable domain EAGVAQSPRYKIIEKRQSVAFWCNPISGHATLYWYQQILGQGPKLLIQFQNNGVVDDSQLPKDRFSAERLKGVDSTLKIQPAKLEDSAVYLCASSLVTGGTEAFFGQGTRLTVV.

This clone has just one count. The J gene is TRBJ2-2, the V gene TRBV14, with 7 positions matching TRBD1. This CDR3 has 16 amino acids. V shed 4 bases and J 0 bases; nucleotides not matched to a gene: 5. CDR1 SGHDN and CDR2 FVKESK come from the germline V gene. CDR3 in amino acids: CASSPLQGSNTGELFF. Written as DNA, the CDR3 is TGTGCCAGCAGCCCCCTACAGGGGTCGAACACCGGGGAGCTGTTTTTT.

The chain uses TRBV7-6 and TRBJ2-3; weak D call: TRBD1 (6 bases). The CDR3 consists of 15 residues. Germline V gene data show CDR1 as SGHVS and CDR2 as FNYEAQ. V lost 1 base to trimming and J lost 2 bases, with 10 bases between them. The CDR3 reads CASSLVGAPTDTQYF. The CDR3 region has the DNA TGTGCCAGCAGCTTAGTGGGGGCCCCCACAGATACGCAGTATTTT.

This chain links TRBV25-1 with TRBJ2-3; a possible D gene is TRBD2 (5 bases). V was pared by 2 bases and J by 5 bases, with 20 bases between. Per the germline V gene, CDR1 is MGHDK and CDR2 is SYGVNS. The CDR3 runs 17 residues. The DNA of the CDR3 is TGTGCCAGCAGTGAACTAACACTAGGGATTAGTAGAGATACGCAGTATTTT. Amino acids: CASSELTLGISRDTQYF.

The chain joins TRBV2 to TRBJ2-1, with D perhaps given as TRBD1 or TRBD2 (7 bases each). The CDR3 has 15 amino acids. Germline loops: CDR1 SNHLY, CDR2 FYNNEI. V lost 5 bases and J lost 4, with 15 bases in between. The CDR3 DNA sequence: TGTGCCAGCAGTTGGGAGGGGGCCTCTTACAATGAGCAGTTCTTC. Residues: CASSWEGASYNEQFF.

The chain recombines TRBV5-1 with TRBJ1-6, with unresolved D. Germline-derived CDR1 and CDR2 are SGHRS and YFSETQ. The CDR3 runs to 15 residues. V dropped 2 bases and J dropped 11 bases, with 17 bases sitting between them. The CDR3 DNA sequence: TGCGCCAGCAGCTTATACCGTCCGGACCCCACACCCCTCCACTTT. It specifies CASSLYRPDPTPLHF. Based on the CDR3 plus reference TRBV5-1 and TRBJ1-6, the full variable domain is KAGVTQTPRYLIKTRGQQVTLSCSPISGHRSVSWYQQTPGQGLQFLFEYFSETQRNKGNFPGRFSGRQFSNSRSEMNVSTLELGDSALYLCASSLYRPDPTPLHFGNGTRLTVT.

The V and J genes are TRBV13 and TRBJ1-2; 7 bases match TRBD1. The germline V gene has CDR1 PRHDT and CDR2 FYEKMQ (reference sequence). Germline trimming cut 0 bases from V and 5 bases from J; bases unmatched to any gene: 9. The CDR3 has 16 amino acids. Written as DNA, the CDR3 is TGTGCCAGCAGCTTAGGCGGGACAGCTGGTCCGTATGGCTACACCTTC. Translating it yields CASSLGGTAGPYGYTF.